This T cell receptor beta chain was found in a study of identical twins. TCRdb ran MiXCR on the 5' RACE reads and lists one entry per CDR3 protein. The table has 310,000 or so distinct CDR3 sequences, more than 6.5% seen once. This clonotype showed up just a few times. The germline V gene encodes CDR1 MNHEY and CDR2 SMNVEV (reference sequence). The CDR3 spans 15 residues. V lost 5 bases, J lost 5 bases, and 6 bases stayed unmatched. This sample was also put to use in a study of yellow fever vaccine responses in identical twins.

Input material: memory (CD45RO+) T cells sorted from blood. The receptor's source is a woman aged 18-29 years in good health. The chain uses TRBV27 and TRBJ2-1; the match to TRBD2 covers 10 bases. The CDR3 DNA is TGTGCCAGCAGTCAACGACTAGCGGGCCACAATGAGCAGTTCTTC. Its protein is CASSQRLAGHNEQFF.